These T cell receptor beta chains were read from a single sample in a study of Tregs in tolerant kidney transplant recipients. Assay used: immunoSEQ multiplex PCR; TCRdb lists only in-frame clones, some missing. The top ten clones hold 0.46% of a sample with about 94,000 clones, 93% of them seen once. Sample: CD4+ T cells from blood, taken before the transplant. Every receptor here comes from a human donor who received a combined kidney and bone marrow transplant. The CDR3 runs from the conserved cysteine through the conserved F or W. Fields, in order: clone size, D gene, V gene, J gene, CDR3 protein, CDR3 DNA. A D gene is named only where the DNA matches it firmly. Clone size is given for some rows only: seen once, a few or many times, or a class if the clone is expanded.

few	TRBD2	TRBV6-4	TRBJ2-1	CASSGLAGAYNEQFF	TGTGCCAGCAGTGGACTAGCGGGGGCCTACAATGAGCAGTTCTTC
NA	NA	TRBV10-2	TRBJ1-1	CASSSRVSTEAFF	TGCGCCAGCAGTTCCAGGGTTTCCACTGAAGCTTTCTTT
NA	NA	TRBV18	TRBJ2-5	CASSPPGGYGETQYF	TGTGCCAGCTCACCACCGGGGGGTTACGGGGAGACCCAGTACTTC
NA	NA	TRBV25-1	TRBJ1-5	CASSAGSGQPQHF	TGTGCCAGCAGCGCGGGGTCGGGTCAGCCCCAGCATTTT
NA	NA	TRBV18	TRBJ2-7	CASAQGQSYEQYF	TGTGCCTCAGCCCAGGGGCAGTCCTACGAGCAGTACTTC
NA	NA	TRBV5-1	TRBJ2-7	CASSLAPLGRGEQYF	TGCGCCAGCAGCTTGGCCCCCCTGGGTAGGGGCGAGCAGTACTTC
NA	TRBD1	TRBV5-5	TRBJ1-4	CASSLPGTGGEKLFF	TGTGCCAGCAGCCTACCAGGGACAGGGGGAGAAAAACTGTTTTTT
NA	TRBD2	TRBV7-2	TRBJ2-1	CASSLSSGRGDEQFF	TGTGCCAGCAGCTTATCTAGCGGGAGGGGCGATGAGCAGTTCTTC
NA	TRBD2	TRBV2	TRBJ2-3	CASSHGLAIDTQYF	TGTGCCAGCAGTCATGGACTAGCGATAGATACGCAGTATTTT
NA	NA	TRBV4-3	TRBJ2-6	CASSNYGGYSGANVLTF	TGCGCCAGCAGCAACTACGGGGGATACTCTGGGGCCAACGTCCTGACTTTC
once	TRBD1	TRBV9	TRBJ1-2	CASSVATPPGQNYGYTF	TGTGCCAGCAGCGTAGCTACCCCACCGGGACAGAACTATGGCTACACCTTC
NA	NA	TRBV5-4	TRBJ2-2	CASRHPNRMGGELFF	TGTGCCAGCAGACACCCAAACAGGATGGGCGGGGAGCTGTTTTTT
NA	NA	TRBV7-2	TRBJ2-1	CASSSYLGNNEQFF	TGTGCCAGCAGCTCTTACCTAGGTAACAATGAGCAGTTCTTC
NA	NA	TRBV5-1	TRBJ1-1	CASSLIIAGMNTEAFF	TGCGCCAGCAGCTTGATAATAGCAGGGATGAACACTGAAGCTTTCTTT
once	TRBD1	TRBV7-2	TRBJ2-7	CASSSIQGSYVEQYF	TGTGCCAGCAGCTCCATACAGGGGAGCTATGTAGAGCAGTACTTC
NA	TRBD1	TRBV6-5	TRBJ1-4	CASSGTGREKLFF	TGTGCCAGCAGCGGGACAGGGAGGGAAAAACTGTTTTTT
NA	NA	TRBV5-1	TRBJ1-1	CASSLEGAWDTEAFF	TGCGCCAGCAGCTTGGAAGGGGCGTGGGACACTGAAGCCTTCTTT
NA	TRBD1	TRBV19	TRBJ2-6	CASSTGQGDNVLTF	TGTGCCAGTAGTACCGGACAGGGAGACAACGTCCTGACTTTC
NA	TRBD1	TRBV11-2	TRBJ1-4	CASSNRQGALLEKLFF	TGTGCCAGCAGCAACAGACAGGGGGCTTTATTAGAAAAACTGTTTTTT
few	TRBD1	TRBV7-9	TRBJ1-6	CASSPGYEGADNSPLHF	TGTGCCAGCAGCCCAGGTTACGAGGGGGCTGATAATTCACCCCTCCACTTT